The present T cell receptor (beta chain) was sequenced within a study of T cells after somatic rescue of genetic block. The assay was immunoSEQ multiplex PCR, and TCRdb's table has in-frame clones only and misses some. The sample includes about 12,000 clones, over 65% seen only once; the top ten take roughly 20%. Of note for this clone: Other DNA sequences in this specimen translate into the identical CDR3.

Germline V CDR1 and CDR2: KGHSH, LQKENI. The length of the CDR3 is 18 residues. V was pared by 6 bases and J by 0 bases, with 18 bases between. Sequencing was done on a sample of peripheral blood mononuclear cells (PBMCs). J is TRBJ1-6 and V is TRBV18; D gene ambiguous. This receptor was obtained from a boy younger than 18. CDR3 in DNA: TGTGCCAGCTCGCCCAAGGTCTCACTGCGCTCCTATAATTCACCCCTCCACTTT. This gives the protein CASSPKVSLRSYNSPLHF.